These T cell receptor beta chains were read from a single sample in a study of shared T cell receptors in the human thymus. Data came from immunoSEQ multiplex PCR; TCRdb stores just in-frame clones and leaves some out. This sample has approximately 760,000 clones; 80% to 90% occur once, and the top ten carry around 0.0099%. These data were also reused for a study on human thymus T cells.

Sequencing was performed on thymocytes. The receptor set was obtained from a girl under three years old with a congenital heart defect. Both conserved end residues are part of each CDR3. A D gene is named only where the DNA matches it firmly. Clone size is stated in some rows and not others, as once, few, many or a class when expanded.

CDR3aa: CSVDRETNTEAFF; CDR3nt: TGCAGCGTTGACAGGGAAACGAACACTGAAGCTTTCTTT; d_gene: .; abundance: few; j_gene: TRBJ1-1; v_gene: TRBV29-1
CDR3aa: CASSERDRPNSPLHF; CDR3nt: TGTGCCAGCAGTGAAAGGGACAGACCTAATTCACCCCTCCACTTT; d_gene: TRBD1; abundance: .; j_gene: TRBJ1-6; v_gene: TRBV6-1
CDR3aa: CASSRGTGGQYF; CDR3nt: TGCGCCAGCAGCCGCGGGACAGGGGGGCAGTATTTT; d_gene: TRBD1; abundance: .; j_gene: TRBJ2-3; v_gene: TRBV5-1
CDR3aa: CASSRTFEETQYF; CDR3nt: TGTGCCAGCTCCCGGACATTCGAAGAGACCCAGTACTTC; d_gene: .; abundance: few; j_gene: TRBJ2-5; v_gene: TRBV18
CDR3aa: CASSGRCSNQPQHF; CDR3nt: TGTGCCAGCAGTGGGCGGTGTAGCAATCAGCCCCAGCATTTT; d_gene: .; abundance: .; j_gene: TRBJ1-5; v_gene: TRBV6-1
CDR3aa: CASPGTGPRDPSPLHF; CDR3nt: TGTGCCAGCCCCGGGACAGGGCCAAGGGACCCTTCACCCCTCCACTTT; d_gene: TRBD1; abundance: .; j_gene: TRBJ1-6; v_gene: TRBV28
CDR3aa: CASRTKETQYF; CDR3nt: TGCGCCAGCAGAACAAAAGAGACCCAGTACTTC; d_gene: .; abundance: .; j_gene: TRBJ2-5; v_gene: TRBV5-1
CDR3aa: CAGFPGGCNEQFF; CDR3nt: TGTGCCGGCTTCCCGGGGGGGTGCAATGAGCAGTTCTTC; d_gene: TRBD2; abundance: few; j_gene: TRBJ2-1; v_gene: TRBV27
CDR3aa: CASSKYRTRHLTETQYF; CDR3nt: TGTGCCAGCAGCAAATATCGGACTAGACACTTAACGGAGACCCAGTACTTC; d_gene: TRBD2; abundance: .; j_gene: TRBJ2-5; v_gene: TRBV11-2
CDR3aa: CASGTDYEKLFF; CDR3nt: TGTGCCTCCGGGACAGACTATGAAAAACTGTTTTTT; d_gene: TRBD1; abundance: .; j_gene: TRBJ1-4; v_gene: TRBV2
CDR3aa: CASSIREGSYEQYF; CDR3nt: TGTGCCAGTAGTATCCGGGAGGGAAGCTACGAGCAGTACTTC; d_gene: TRBD2; abundance: .; j_gene: TRBJ2-7; v_gene: TRBV19
CDR3aa: CASSFGDRNEKLFF; CDR3nt: TGTGCCAGCAGTTTCGGGGACAGGAATGAAAAACTGTTTTTT; d_gene: TRBD1; abundance: few; j_gene: TRBJ1-4; v_gene: TRBV7-9
CDR3aa: CASSTDTREGAGELFF; CDR3nt: TGCGCCAGCAGCACAGACACTAGAGAGGGCGCCGGGGAGCTGTTTTTT; d_gene: .; abundance: .; j_gene: TRBJ2-2; v_gene: TRBV5-1
CDR3aa: CASSLVVLLGGSNQPQHF; CDR3nt: TGTGCCAGCAGCTTAGTCGTACTGTTGGGGGGTAGCAATCAGCCCCAGCATTTT; d_gene: .; abundance: .; j_gene: TRBJ1-5; v_gene: TRBV7-2
CDR3aa: CASIPKVSGYTF; CDR3nt: TGTGCCAGCATCCCTAAAGTGAGTGGCTACACCTTC; d_gene: .; abundance: .; j_gene: TRBJ1-2; v_gene: TRBV2
CDR3aa: CASSPGQGTSEAFF; CDR3nt: TGTGCCAGCAGCCCCGGACAGGGTACCTCCGAAGCTTTCTTT; d_gene: TRBD1; abundance: .; j_gene: TRBJ1-1; v_gene: TRBV5-6
CDR3aa: CASGKHSSGATDTQYF; CDR3nt: TGTGCCAGCGGCAAACACTCTAGCGGGGCCACAGATACGCAGTATTTT; d_gene: TRBD2; abundance: .; j_gene: TRBJ2-3; v_gene: TRBV6-6
CDR3aa: CASSLNSNQPQHF; CDR3nt: TGTGCCAGTAGTCTAAATAGCAATCAGCCCCAGCATTTT; d_gene: .; abundance: .; j_gene: TRBJ1-5; v_gene: TRBV19
CDR3aa: CASSSELTAKAFF; CDR3nt: TGTGCCAGCAGCTCGGAGCTGACAGCTAAAGCTTTCTTT; d_gene: .; abundance: .; j_gene: TRBJ1-1; v_gene: TRBV7-9
CDR3aa: CATSRDQASTEAFF; CDR3nt: TGTGCCACCAGCAGAGATCAAGCGTCCACTGAAGCTTTCTTT; d_gene: .; abundance: .; j_gene: TRBJ1-1; v_gene: TRBV15
CDR3aa: CATSRVGGPVNTGELFF; CDR3nt: TGTGCCACCAGCAGAGTCGGTGGGCCGGTGAACACCGGGGAGCTGTTTTTT; d_gene: .; abundance: .; j_gene: TRBJ2-2; v_gene: TRBV15
CDR3aa: CASSLGGGRNTIYF; CDR3nt: TGTGCCAGCAGCCTCGGGGGGGGGAGAAACACCATATATTTT; d_gene: .; abundance: .; j_gene: TRBJ1-3; v_gene: TRBV7-2
CDR3aa: CASRGDIFRYGYTF; CDR3nt: TGTGCCAGCAGGGGGGACATCTTCCGCTATGGCTACACCTTC; d_gene: .; abundance: .; j_gene: TRBJ1-2; v_gene: TRBV28
CDR3aa: CASSPPGYESSYNSPLHF; CDR3nt: TGCGCCAGCAGCCCCCCAGGGTACGAGAGCTCCTATAATTCACCCCTCCACTTT; d_gene: .; abundance: .; j_gene: TRBJ1-6; v_gene: TRBV4-3
CDR3aa: CASSRTANYGYTF; CDR3nt: TGTGCCAGCAGCAGGACAGCAAACTATGGCTACACCTTC; d_gene: .; abundance: .; j_gene: TRBJ1-2; v_gene: TRBV11-1
CDR3aa: CASSGTGSRSGANVLTF; CDR3nt: TGTGCCAGCAGTGGGACAGGGTCCCGCTCTGGGGCCAACGTCCTGACTTTC; d_gene: TRBD1; abundance: .; j_gene: TRBJ2-6; v_gene: TRBV6-1
CDR3aa: CASREPQGTSPLHF; CDR3nt: TGTGCCAGCAGGGAACCCCAGGGGACCTCACCCCTCCACTTT; d_gene: .; abundance: .; j_gene: TRBJ1-6; v_gene: TRBV25-1
CDR3aa: CASRKDDYLSYEQYF; CDR3nt: TGTGCCAGCAGAAAAGATGACTATCTCTCCTACGAGCAGTACTTC; d_gene: .; abundance: .; j_gene: TRBJ2-7; v_gene: TRBV6-1
CDR3aa: CASSPLGPRGTYGYTF; CDR3nt: TGCGCCAGCAGCCCCCTGGGGCCCAGGGGTACCTATGGCTACACCTTC; d_gene: .; abundance: .; j_gene: TRBJ1-2; v_gene: TRBV4-3
CDR3aa: CASSLESGGNSPLHF; CDR3nt: TGTGCCAGCAGTTTAGAGTCAGGGGGGAATTCACCCCTCCACTTT; d_gene: TRBD1; abundance: once; j_gene: TRBJ1-6; v_gene: TRBV28
CDR3aa: CASSLGSRVNNSPLHF; CDR3nt: TGTGCCAGCAGCTTGGGAAGCAGGGTAAATAATTCACCCCTCCACTTT; d_gene: .; abundance: .; j_gene: TRBJ1-6; v_gene: TRBV11-2
CDR3aa: CAISKGQMNTEAFF; CDR3nt: TGTGCCATCAGTAAGGGACAGATGAACACTGAAGCTTTCTTT; d_gene: TRBD1; abundance: .; j_gene: TRBJ1-1; v_gene: TRBV10-3
CDR3aa: CASRQRLAGTYNEQFF; CDR3nt: TGCGCCAGCAGACAGCGGCTAGCGGGGACCTACAATGAGCAGTTCTTC; d_gene: TRBD2; abundance: few; j_gene: TRBJ2-1; v_gene: TRBV4-3
CDR3aa: CASSLVRNTEAFF; CDR3nt: TGTGCCAGCAGCTTAGTGCGTAACACTGAAGCTTTCTTT; d_gene: .; abundance: .; j_gene: TRBJ1-1; v_gene: TRBV7-8
CDR3aa: CASSEGVGGAFGYTF; CDR3nt: TGTGCCAGCAGTGAAGGTGTTGGGGGGGCATTTGGCTACACCTTC; d_gene: .; abundance: .; j_gene: TRBJ1-2; v_gene: TRBV6-1
CDR3aa: CSVRRDTQYF; CDR3nt: TGCAGTGTTAGGAGGGATACGCAGTATTTT; d_gene: .; abundance: .; j_gene: TRBJ2-3; v_gene: TRBV20-1
CDR3aa: CASINGTTPTYEQYF; CDR3nt: TGTGCCAGCATCAACGGGACAACTCCCACCTACGAGCAGTACTTC; d_gene: .; abundance: .; j_gene: TRBJ2-7; v_gene: TRBV11-2
CDR3aa: CASSERTGRTDTQYF; CDR3nt: TGCGCCAGCAGTGAAAGGACAGGTCGGACAGATACGCAGTATTTT; d_gene: TRBD1; abundance: .; j_gene: TRBJ2-3; v_gene: TRBV5-1
CDR3aa: CASSYDRERLNYGYTF; CDR3nt: TGTGCCAGCAGTTATGACAGGGAGAGGCTTAACTATGGCTACACCTTC; d_gene: TRBD1; abundance: .; j_gene: TRBJ1-2; v_gene: TRBV6-5
CDR3aa: CASSQLRDRETSDTQYF; CDR3nt: TGCGCCAGCAGCCAGCTCCGGGACAGGGAGACGTCGGATACGCAGTATTTT; d_gene: TRBD1; abundance: .; j_gene: TRBJ2-3; v_gene: TRBV4-1
CDR3aa: CASSVGPRSVGEQFF; CDR3nt: TGTGCCAGCAGCGTAGGTCCTAGGTCGGTTGGCGAGCAGTTCTTC; d_gene: .; abundance: .; j_gene: TRBJ2-1; v_gene: TRBV9
CDR3aa: CASSVGGQLHFTQYF; CDR3nt: TGTGCCAGCAGCGTAGGGGGACAGCTACATTTTACGCAGTATTTT; d_gene: TRBD1; abundance: .; j_gene: TRBJ2-3; v_gene: TRBV9
CDR3aa: CASKQGTLGNTIYF; CDR3nt: TGTGCCAGTAAACAGGGGACCCTTGGAAACACCATATATTTT; d_gene: TRBD1; abundance: .; j_gene: TRBJ1-3; v_gene: TRBV27
CDR3aa: CASSQRGEQFF; CDR3nt: TGTGCCAGCAGTCAGCGAGGTGAGCAGTTCTTC; d_gene: .; abundance: .; j_gene: TRBJ2-1; v_gene: TRBV27
CDR3aa: CASSLVGTGQGFSSPEQYF; CDR3nt: TGTGCCAGCAGTCTAGTGGGAACTGGACAGGGATTTTCCAGCCCCGAGCAGTACTTC; d_gene: TRBD1; abundance: few; j_gene: TRBJ2-7; v_gene: TRBV27
CDR3aa: CASSLRESTEAFF; CDR3nt: TGTGCCAGCAGCCTCCGGGAGAGCACTGAAGCTTTCTTT; d_gene: .; abundance: .; j_gene: TRBJ1-1; v_gene: TRBV6-4
CDR3aa: CASSLGTGNQPQHF; CDR3nt: TGTGCCAGCAGCCTCGGGACAGGCAATCAGCCCCAGCATTTT; d_gene: TRBD1; abundance: .; j_gene: TRBJ1-5; v_gene: TRBV9